The T cell receptor beta chain described here comes from a study of blood T cell repertoires in COVID-19 (dated by TCRdb to 2020 to 2021). As for the study more broadly: Samples from collaborators originated in the United States, Italy and Spain and spanned both the acute and convalescent phases of COVID-19. The repertoires were made available in a free public database intended to serve as a resource for research on the immune response to SARS-CoV-2. Samples came from the ongoing ImmuneRACE study (first 160 participants) plus 1,254 subjects from 6 global collaborators. The sample metadata nearly always contained a de-identified subject ID, COVID-19 status, age in years and sex. Where available, HLA class I and class II types were obtained from metadata supplied by the sample provider rather than from assay-based typing. The dataset comprised deeply sampled blood TCRbeta repertoires from subjects exposed to, actively infected with, or recovered from COVID-19. The prospective study material was composed of cDNA or gDNA derived from T cells, B-cell-depleted T cells, or PBMCs.

Findings and caveats that apply to the study as a whole: Clinical and demographic metadata were provided uncurated, with the amount varying by source and participant.

The immunoSEQ Assay, a bias-controlled multiplex PCR, was used to amplify TCRbeta CDR3 regions from genomic DNA. In the authors' own workflow: Within the assay, amplification of reference gene primers was used to estimate how many nucleated cells each sample contained. To quantify the absolute abundance of each unique TCRbeta CDR3 rearrangement, sequence reads were collapsed and filtered. For each sample, productive Simpson clonality was calculated as the square root of Simpson's diversity index over productive rearrangements. The clones in this table, taken by TCRdb from immuneACCESS, are in-frame only. Not every clone is retained; where verified, under half of the shortfall comes from an unresolved V gene, and the cause of the rest is unknown. The V and J calls and clone size come from that table; D and trimming were worked out from the DNA. This sample lists about 230,000 clones; 80% to 85% were detected once. The top ten clonotypes cover around 30% of the sample.

Whole blood was collected in K2EDTA tubes by collaborating institutions according to the institutions' own protocols. For TCRbeta analysis, collaborators shipped samples as frozen whole blood, isolated PBMCs, or DNA extracted from either of those sample types. Remarks on this clone: This clone's antigen is unknown. Per-base qualities were not stored, and no clone one base away is much larger.

A distance of 11 bases separates the germline ends of V and J, which lose 2 bases and 3 bases respectively. CDR1 and CDR2, per the germline V gene, are SGHTA and FQGNSA. The CDR3, cysteine through phenylalanine, is 14 amino acids long. Of the read, only the CDR3 DNA is kept; its 42 bases are in frame from base 1. The TCR sequence derives from a man aged 40-55 years with acute or convalescent COVID-19. The sequenced material came from peripheral blood. The chain is made from TRBV7-2 and TRBJ2-7, with the D gene call left open. For the CDR3, the sequence is CASSLRITGYEQYF. The nucleotides read TGTGCCAGCAGCTTACGCATCACGGGCTACGAGCAGTACTTC.